This T cell receptor beta chain was profiled in a study of brain T cells in children with intractable seizures. Sequencing was performed with immunoSEQ multiplex PCR; in TCRdb, only in-frame clones are kept and a portion is missing. Of about 8,000 clones detected, less than 75% appear once; the ten largest clones hold around 8.3%. Points on this clone: Its antigen is unidentified.

CDR1 and CDR2 (germline): SGDLS, YYNGEE. The ends were cut back, 0 bases at V and 0 bases at J, with 7 bases in the middle. This CDR3 is built from 15 residues. Regarding the study as a whole: Known viral epitope-specific CDR3s closely matched each case's top public brain CDR3.

The sequenced cases were selected for having the highest brain T cell transcript signatures. The V call is TRBV9, the J call TRBJ1-3; possible D gene TRBD1, 5 bases. The material sequenced was resected brain tissue, taken at surgery. The sequence came from a boy in the first two years of life with tuberous sclerosis and intractable seizures. In nucleotides, the CDR3 is TGTGCCAGCAGCGTAGAAGGGGCCTCTGGAAACACCATATATTTT. Protein: CASSVEGASGNTIYF.